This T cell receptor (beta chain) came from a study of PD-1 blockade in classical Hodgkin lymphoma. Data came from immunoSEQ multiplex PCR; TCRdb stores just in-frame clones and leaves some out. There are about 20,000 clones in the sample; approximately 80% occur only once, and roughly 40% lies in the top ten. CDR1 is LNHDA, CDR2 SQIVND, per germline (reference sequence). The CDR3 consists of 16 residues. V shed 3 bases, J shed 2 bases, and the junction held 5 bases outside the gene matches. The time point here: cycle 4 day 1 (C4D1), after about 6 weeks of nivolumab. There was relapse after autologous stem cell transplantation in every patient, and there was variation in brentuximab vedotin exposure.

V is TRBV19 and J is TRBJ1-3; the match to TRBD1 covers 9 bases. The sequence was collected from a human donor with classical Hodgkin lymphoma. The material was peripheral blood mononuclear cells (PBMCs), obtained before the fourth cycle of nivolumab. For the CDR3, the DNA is TGTGCCAGTAGTATGTGGGGACAGGGCACTGGAAACACCATATATTTT. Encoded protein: CASSMWGQGTGNTIYF.